This T cell receptor (beta chain) was sequenced in a study of blood T cell repertoires in COVID-19. Across the whole study: Sites in the United States, Italy and Spain provided acute and convalescent COVID-19 samples. The analysed material was cDNA or gDNA that came from T cells, B-cell-depleted T cells, or PBMCs.

Original processing notes: Nucleated cell counts were estimated from reference gene primer amplification. Measured with immunoSEQ multiplex PCR; TCRdb has only the in-frame clones, and not every one. Clone size and the V and J calls come from that table; the DNA yielded D and trimming. The profile covers just over 250,000 clones, with about 89% appearing a single time and around 10% taken by the ten largest. The J segment lost 5 bases and the V segment lost 3 bases, leaving 11 bases of the junction unmatched. This CDR3 region has 16 residues. The germline gives CDR1 SNHLY, CDR2 FYNNEI. The sequenced sample consisted of peripheral blood. The sequence was obtained from a man aged 40-50 years who had recovered from COVID-19. The J gene is TRBJ1-1, the V gene TRBV2, with 8 bases identical to TRBD1. The CDR3 region is CASSESDGQGRTEAFF. The CDR3 DNA sequence: TGTGCCAGCAGTGAGAGTGACGGACAGGGAAGGACTGAAGCTTTCTTT.